A single sample gave rise to the 3 T cell receptor beta chains below, sequenced in a study of shared clonotypes between healthy human individuals. Sequenced by immunoSEQ multiplex PCR; TCRdb stores in-frame clones only, minus some. The data contain around 2,000,000 clones, roughly 94% of them singletons. Naive CD8 cells lacked CD45RO, underwent positive selection for CCR7 and left out terminally differentiated effector memory CD45RA+ cells. Sequencing used naive CD8+ T cells sorted from blood. The receptor set was obtained from a man between 18 and 29 years old in good health.

The rearrangement links TRBV5-4 to TRBJ2-3; D not resolved. CDR3 length: 14 amino acids. V shed 3 bases and J shed 0 bases, with 8 bases lying between them. CDR1 and CDR2 from the germline V gene are SGHNT and YYREEE (reference sequence). CDR3 amino acids: CASSSADSTDTQYF. The CDR3 bases are TGTGCCAGCAGCTCGGCGGACAGCACAGATACGCAGTATTTT.

The V and J genes are TRBV5-6 and TRBJ1-4; possible D gene TRBD1, 6 bases. The CDR3 is 16 amino acids. Germline lookup yields CDR1 SGHDT and CDR2 YYEEEE. The V end lost 1 base, the J end lost 8 bases, and 18 bases lay between the germline ends. CDR3 sequence reads: CASSLRDNRRVEKLFF. CDR3 nucleotide sequence: TGTGCCAGCAGCTTGAGGGACAACCGCCGAGTGGAAAAACTGTTTTTT. The entire variable domain, with the rest obtained from reference TRBV5-6 and TRBJ1-4, is as follows: DAGVTQSPTHLIKTRGQQVTLRCSPKSGHDTVSWYQQALGQGPQFIFQYYEEEERQRGNFPDRFSGHQFPNYSSELNVNALLLGDSALYLCASSLRDNRRVEKLFFGSGTQLSVL.

The chain uses TRBV5-4 and TRBJ1-1; 7 nucleotides align to TRBD1. The V segment lost 0 bases and the J segment 2 bases; nucleotides outside the gene matches: 4. This CDR3 contains 15 residues. Germline V gene sequence: CDR1 SGHNT, CDR2 YYREEE (reference sequence). CDR3 sequence reads: CASSLETGDNTEAFF. The CDR3 DNA follows: TGTGCCAGCAGCTTGGAAACAGGGGACAACACTGAAGCTTTCTTT.